The clone carrying this T cell receptor (beta chain) was picked up a small number of times. The data were taken from a study of OX40 agonist ivuxolimab in advanced cancers. The CDR3 loop spans 14 amino acids. From germline, CDR1 is MDHEN and CDR2 SYDVKM. V lost 2 bases and J 2 bases, leaving 8 bases between the germline ends. TCRdb keeps only in-frame clones here, not all; method: immunoSEQ multiplex PCR. The data contain about 80,000 clones, roughly four fifths of them seen just once; the ten biggest clones take up more than 6%. The sequence was obtained from an adult with an advanced solid tumor such as melanoma, head and neck, liver or kidney cancer. Specimen: CD4+ or CD8+ T cells sorted from blood, collected in a trial of the OX40 agonist ivuxolimab. The V and J genes are TRBV28 and TRBJ2-3; D may correspond to TRBD1 or TRBD2 (5 bases each). CDR3 loop: CASSLGTNTDTQYF. The CDR3, as DNA: TGTGCCAGCAGTTTAGGGACGAACACAGATACGCAGTATTTT.